Each of the 5 T cell receptor beta chains below was sequenced from the same sample in a study of a mutant IDH1 vaccine in newly diagnosed glioma. No antigen is known for these receptors. Time point: week 11, during vaccination. Vaccinated patients received 300 ug of mutant IDH1 20-mer peptide per dose, with topical imiquimod. TCRdb's copy holds only in-frame clones and misses some; the assay was immunoSEQ multiplex PCR. This sample carries under 150,000 clones, about 90% of them seen once, and the ten largest clones take around 0.6%. The sequenced sample was PBMCs, obtained from a glioma patient whose treatment included an IDH1 peptide vaccine. Every receptor here comes from a woman aged 50 to 65 with glioma.

The chain is built from TRBV7-3 and TRBJ2-3; D may be TRBD2 (6 bases). The germline V gene has CDR1 SGHTA and CDR2 FQGTGA. Trimming left V 2 bases short and J 2 bases short, with 11 bases between. The CDR3 is 15 residues long. This chain's CDR3 is CASSLRGMVTDTQYF. The CDR3 bases are TGTGCCAGCAGCTTACGGGGGATGGTCACAGATACGCAGTATTTT.

The chain couples TRBV18 to TRBJ2-5, with D perhaps matching TRBD2 (6 bases). The CDR3 totals 15 residues. Looked up from germline, CDR1 is KGHSH and CDR2 is LQKENI. Trimming left V 0 bases short and J 5 bases short, with 13 bases between. CDR3 sequence: CASSPPSGVGETQYF. CDR3 DNA sequence: TGTGCCAGCTCACCACCGTCGGGGGTCGGGGAGACCCAGTACTTC.

The chain employs TRBV6-1 and TRBJ2-4, with 9 bases matching TRBD1. The CDR3 is 15 residues long. Germline V gene data show CDR1 as MNHNS and CDR2 as SASEGT. V gave up 7 bases and J gave up 4 bases; unmatched junction bases: 8. As DNA, the CDR3 is TGTGCCAGCACCCGAGACAGGGGGTTTAAAAACATTCAGTACTTC. As protein: CASTRDRGFKNIQYF.

The J gene is TRBJ2-5, the V gene TRBV2; 8 nucleotides line up with TRBD2. Trimming took 1 base from V and 4 from J; bases not matched to a gene: 5. Germline V gene lookup returns CDR1 SNHLY and CDR2 FYNNEI. The length of the CDR3 is 15 residues. The CDR3 loop reads CASSEGRAGAETQYF. CDR3 DNA sequence: TGTGCCAGCAGTGAAGGGCGAGCGGGAGCAGAGACCCAGTACTTC.

This chain joins TRBV7-8 and TRBJ1-1, with D maybe TRBD1 (5 bases). This CDR3 has 14 amino acids. CDR1 and CDR2 from the germline V gene are SGHVS and FQNEAQ. V lost 3 bases and J lost 0, with 8 bases in between. The CDR3: CASSFQGVNTEAFF. The CDR3 DNA reads as TGTGCCAGCAGCTTTCAGGGTGTGAACACTGAAGCTTTCTTT. The variable domain in full, completed from reference TRBV7-8 and TRBJ1-1, reads GAGVSQSPRYKVAKRGQDVALRCDPISGHVSLFWYQQALGQGPEFLTYFQNEAQLDKSGLPSDRFFAERPEGSVSTLKIQRTQQEDSAVYLCASSFQGVNTEAFFGQGTRLTVV.